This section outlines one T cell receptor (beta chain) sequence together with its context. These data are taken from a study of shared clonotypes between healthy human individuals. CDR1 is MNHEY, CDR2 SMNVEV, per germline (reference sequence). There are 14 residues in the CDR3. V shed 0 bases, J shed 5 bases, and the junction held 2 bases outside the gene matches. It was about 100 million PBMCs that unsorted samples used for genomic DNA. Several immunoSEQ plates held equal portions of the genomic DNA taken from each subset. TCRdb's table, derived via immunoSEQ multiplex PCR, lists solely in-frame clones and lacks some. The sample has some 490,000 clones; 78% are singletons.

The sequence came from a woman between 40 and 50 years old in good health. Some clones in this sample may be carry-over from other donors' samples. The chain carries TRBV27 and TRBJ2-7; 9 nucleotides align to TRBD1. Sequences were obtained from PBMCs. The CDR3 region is CASSLSGQGHEQYF. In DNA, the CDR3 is TGTGCCAGCAGTTTATCGGGACAGGGCCACGAGCAGTACTTC.